Listed below are T cell receptor beta chains from one sample, sequenced in a study of metastatic and nonmetastatic thyroid tumors. TCRdb re-analyzed the PCR reads through MiXCR. The table shows tens of thousands of clones, with about 18% occurring only once. Sequenced input: blood. The receptors here all came from a male donor with papillary thyroid cancer or a benign thyroid nodule (not recorded which). Some clones in this sample may be carry-over from other donors' samples. Each CDR3 is given with its conserved first and last residue. Only some rows state a clone size, as once, few, many or a class for expanded clones.

v_call	clone_size	cdr3_length	j_call	cdr3_aa
TRBV7-9	many	14	TRBJ1-2	CASSTTGGDYGYTF
TRBV7-2	many	15	TRBJ1-2	CASRPGGQALYGYTF
TRBV28	few	16	TRBJ2-2	CASTQGVLAVPGELFF
TRBV27	few	18	TRBJ2-2	CASSSGQVVAANTGELFF
TRBV6-1	many	15	TRBJ2-3	CASSLTSGVADTQYF
TRBV6-1	medium-sized	17	TRBJ2-7	CASRPPIGTSGTIEQYF
TRBV24-1	-	15	TRBJ2-7	CATSEDGTRSGEQYF
TRBV11-2	many	15	TRBJ2-7	CASSLTDSGGYEQYF
TRBV2	many	15	TRBJ2-2	CASSEWLKGTGELFF
TRBV6-1	-	13	TRBJ2-7	CASSRKRLYELYF
TRBV4-1	many	17	TRBJ1-3	CASSQGQGRSSGNTIYF
TRBV20-1	-	14	TRBJ2-7	CSARAARKSYEQYF
TRBV12-3/TRBV12-4	many	17	TRBJ2-3	CASSLSLREGRVNTQYF
TRBV24-1	few	16	TRBJ2-1	CATSDRTSGSYNEQFF
TRBV7-2	many	15	TRBJ2-2	CASSFLAGLAGELFF
TRBV20-1	many	13	TRBJ2-7	CSAPGTAAGEQYF
TRBV5-6	many	16	TRBJ1-5	CASSSLGRSDNQPQHF
TRBV6-1	few	14	TRBJ2-3	CASSELAGADTQYF
TRBV28	few	14	TRBJ1-5	CSSSLLGGPQPQHF
TRBV20-1	many	12	TRBJ2-1	CSASGLGNEQFF
TRBV28	-	13	TRBJ2-7	CASSWGRRGEQYF
TRBV24-1	medium-sized	17	TRBJ2-1	CATSDQRTGKSYNEQFF
TRBV3-1	many	13	TRBJ1-2	CASSQLFGYGYTF
TRBV19	many	13	TRBJ2-3	CASSRTGQATQYF
TRBV28	many	13	TRBJ2-3	CASRQGGTDTQYF
TRBV28	many	16	TRBJ2-5	CASSLRGFIGQETQYF